Listed here are 9 T cell receptor beta chains from one sample, sequenced in a study of low-dose radiotherapy and immunotherapy resistance in tumors. The time point was: after trial treatment. As to treatment: LDRT plus nivolumab, ipilimumab, low-dose cyclophosphamide and aspirin (RACIN trial). Primers used for first-strand cDNA, a TRAV- and TRBV-specific set, covered both alpha and beta chains. TCR amplification used roughly 20 PCR cycles, a constant-region primer and a V-primer adapter. TCRdb itself ran the reads through MiXCR, one entry per CDR3 protein. Of about 97,000 distinct CDR3 sequences listed, less than 25% are singletons. The source was PBMCs, collected after low-dose radiotherapy plus immunotherapy. Receptors originate from a male donor with prostate cancer.

The rearrangement links TRBV28 to TRBJ2-5; TRBD2 matches at 11 bases. The CDR3 loop spans 17 amino acids. Germline V gives CDR1 MDHEN, CDR2 SYDVKM. Trimming removed 2 bases from V and 5 bases from J; junction bases left unmatched: 10. This CDR3 reads CASSLMLVSGRVETQYF. Here the CDR3 DNA reads TGTGCCAGCAGTTTAATGTTGGTTAGCGGGAGGGTGGAGACCCAGTACTTC.

This clonotype appeared many times. The chain carries TRBV9 and TRBJ2-3; D gene unclear. Germline V gene lookup returns CDR1 SGDLS and CDR2 YYNGEE. V lost 1 base and J lost 0, with 3 bases in between. This CDR3 comprises 13 residues. The DNA for the CDR3 is TGTGCCAGCAGCGTAATCAGCACAGATACGCAGTATTTT. Its protein product is CASSVISTDTQYF.

This clonotype has at least ten counts. The chain recombines TRBV7-9 with TRBJ1-1; maybe TRBD1 (5 bases). V was trimmed by 6 bases and J by 6 bases, leaving 14 bases between them. Germline V CDR1 and CDR2: SEHNR, FQNEAQ (reference sequence). This CDR3 comprises 13 residues. The DNA of the CDR3 is TGTGCCAGCAGTTTTAGCTCGGGGGCTGAAGCTTTCTTT. Translating gives CASSFSSGAEAFF.

The rearrangement uses TRBV20-1 and TRBJ1-2; D is undetermined. CDR3 length: 10 amino acids. The V and J ends lost 5 bases and 3 bases respectively, with 4 bases between them. Per the germline V gene, CDR1 is DFQATT and CDR2 is SNEGSKA (reference sequence). The CDR3 nucleotides are TGCAGTGCTGGGGACTATGGCTACACCTTC. Its translation is CSAGDYGYTF.

This clonotype was picked up one time. The V call is TRBV28, the J call TRBJ2-5; 12 nucleotides agree with TRBD2. Germline-derived CDR1 and CDR2 are MDHEN and SYDVKM. There are 16 residues in the CDR3. The J segment lost 5 bases and the V segment lost 5 bases, leaving 9 bases of the junction unmatched. The CDR3 DNA reads TGTGCCAGCAGTCCGACTAGCGGGGGCTTAACTGAGACCCAGTACTTC. Protein sequence: CASSPTSGGLTETQYF.

This clonotype was detected many times. The CDR3 protein is CASTRTGRASYNEQFF. The CDR3 nucleotides are TGTGCCAGCACCAGGACAGGGAGGGCCTCCTACAATGAGCAGTTCTTC. The rearrangement links TRBV12-3 or TRBV12-4 to TRBJ2-1, with D maybe TRBD1 (8 bases). This CDR3 contains 16 residues. V was clipped by 7 bases and J by 0 bases, with 16 bases between them.

The chain employs TRBV29-1 and TRBJ2-7; D perhaps matches TRBD1 (6 bases). This CDR3 contains 13 residues. Germline-derived CDR1 and CDR2 are SQVTM and ANQGSEA. V was trimmed by 0 bases and J by 3 bases, leaving 9 bases between them. The CDR3 DNA follows: TGCAGCGTTGAAGAGGGGGACATCTACGAGCAGTACTTC. It yields the protein CSVEEGDIYEQYF.

This clonotype was seen ten or more times. The J gene is TRBJ1-1, the V gene TRBV5-4, with D hard to call. Germline values: CDR1 SGHNT, CDR2 YYREEE (reference sequence). V gave up 5 bases and J gave up 1 base, with 6 bases separating them. This CDR3 is built from 12 residues. DNA for the CDR3: TGTGCCAGCAGAGAGTCGAACACTGAAGCTTTCTTT. It encodes CASRESNTEAFF.

This clonotype was seen at least ten times. The CDR3 here is CASRAPLAGATDTQYF. The CDR3 nucleotides read TGTGCCAGCCGAGCCCCACTAGCGGGGGCCACAGATACGCAGTATTTT. The V and J genes are TRBV5-8 and TRBJ2-3; TRBD2 matches at 11 bases. CDR1 and CDR2 (germline): SGHTS, YDEGEE. The CDR3 contains 16 residues. The V segment lost 7 bases and the J segment 2 bases; nucleotides outside the gene matches: 9.